This is a list of T cell receptor beta chains from one sample in a study of T-cell memory formation after mild COVID-19. Each CDR3 protein is one row after TCRdb ran MiXCR on the 5' RACE reads. The table lists hundreds of thousands of distinct CDR3 sequences, about a fifth of them singletons, with approximately 13% in the top ten. Material for sequencing was PBMCs or a T cell subset sorted from them (not recorded which). The receptor set was obtained from an adult woman who had mild COVID-19 (a few samples of this study predate the infection). Cell type and time point are not known. Both conserved end residues are part of each CDR3. A D gene is named only where the DNA matches it firmly. Expanded clones are given a class, and other clones once, few, many or no size at all.

size	D	length	V	J	DNA	CDR3
.	TRBD2	14	TRBV12-3/TRBV12-4	TRBJ2-5	TGTGCCAGCAGTTTAGGGGGAGGGAAGAAGACCCAGTACTTC	CASSLGGGKKTQYF
many	.	14	TRBV12-3/TRBV12-4	TRBJ2-3	TGTGCCAGCAGTTTTGTAGCGGGCACAGATACGCAGTATTTT	CASSFVAGTDTQYF
.	.	13	TRBV5-6	TRBJ2-7	TGTGCCAGCAGCCCCCCGGCATCGGTCGAGCAGTACTTC	CASSPPASVEQYF
few	.	13	TRBV7-3	TRBJ2-3	TGTGCCAGCAAGCGGACTAGCACAGATACGCAGTATTTT	CASKRTSTDTQYF
.	.	16	TRBV15	TRBJ2-3	TGTGCCACCAGCAGAGGCTTTGGCGGGAGCACAGATACGCAGTATTTT	CATSRGFGGSTDTQYF
many	.	16	TRBV7-8	TRBJ2-3	TGTGCCAGCAGCTTAGTGGGGGGAGAGCTGTCAGATACGCAGTATTTT	CASSLVGGELSDTQYF
.	TRBD1	16	TRBV25-1	TRBJ1-6	TGTGCCAGCAGTCAGCCAGGGGGCTTGCGTAATTCACCCCTCCACTTT	CASSQPGGLRNSPLHF
few	.	13	TRBV6-2/TRBV6-3	TRBJ2-7	TGTGCCAGCCGGCAGGAGTCTCACTACGAGCAGTACTTC	CASRQESHYEQYF
few	.	14	TRBV6-1	TRBJ2-1	TGTGCCAGCAGTGAAGTCGGTAGAAGAAATGAGCAGTTCTTC	CASSEVGRRNEQFF
.	.	12	TRBV4-1	TRBJ2-1	TGCGCCAGCAGCCAAGATTTCAGCGAGCAGTTCTTC	CASSQDFSEQFF
few	.	14	TRBV7-9	TRBJ1-3	TGTGCCAGCAGCCCAATCCTAATAGGAAACACCATATATTTT	CASSPILIGNTIYF
.	.	15	TRBV5-1	TRBJ2-7	TGCGCCAGCAGCCTTCCTGACTGGGGAGCAAACGAGCAGTACTTC	CASSLPDWGANEQYF
few	.	16	TRBV19	TRBJ1-5	TGTGCCAGTAGTATGGTCAGAATTAGTAGCAATCAGCCCCAGCATTTT	CASSMVRISSNQPQHF
.	TRBD2	17	TRBV5-6	TRBJ2-1	TGTGCCAGCAGCCCAAGTTGGGCGGGAGCTTCCTACAATGAGCAGTTCTTC	CASSPSWAGASYNEQFF
few	.	14	TRBV20-1	TRBJ1-5	TGCAGTGCTAGGGAGCCCGGAGGGACTCAGCCCCAGCATTTT	CSAREPGGTQPQHF
few	.	13	TRBV18	TRBJ2-4	TGTGCCAGCTCACTAGGACAAGAAGAAAGTCAGTACTTC	CASSLGQEESQYF
.	.	15	TRBV11-2	TRBJ2-3	TGTGCCAGCAGCCGCGAAAGGGGCCGCACAGATACGCAGTATTTT	CASSRERGRTDTQYF
few	.	12	TRBV5-1	TRBJ2-7	TGCGCCAGCAGCTTGGAAGGGTTCGAGCAGTACTTC	CASSLEGFEQYF
.	.	17	TRBV5-1	TRBJ2-5	TGCGCCAGCAGCTCCTATGGGGCGGACCGGTTCCAAGAGACCCAGTACTTC	CASSSYGADRFQETQYF
.	.	16	TRBV9	TRBJ1-1	TGTGCCAGCAGCGTAGGCGGGGGTGGAATGAACACTGAAGCTTTCTTT	CASSVGGGGMNTEAFF
few	TRBD2	15	TRBV7-2	TRBJ2-1	TGTGCCAGCAGCCGGGGACTAGCGGGGGGTGTTGAGCAGTTCTTC	CASSRGLAGGVEQFF
many	.	12	TRBV29-1	TRBJ1-2	TGCAGCGTTGGGCAGGGAGGACATGGCTACACCTTC	CSVGQGGHGYTF
few	.	12	TRBV30	TRBJ2-3	TGTGCCTGGAGTGTATTGCTAGATACGCAGTATTTT	CAWSVLLDTQYF
few	.	15	TRBV9	TRBJ2-2	TGTGCCAGCAGCGTAGGAGGGAGTCCGACCGGGGAGCTGTTTTTT	CASSVGGSPTGELFF
.	.	16	TRBV24-1	TRBJ2-6	TGTGCCACCAGTGATAACTGGGGCTCTGGGGCCAACGTCCTGACTTTC	CATSDNWGSGANVLTF
.	TRBD1	13	TRBV24-1	TRBJ2-1	TGTGCCACCAGCGGTACAGGGGGCAATGAGCAGTTCTTC	CATSGTGGNEQFF
.	.	11	TRBV3-1	TRBJ2-5	TGTGCCAGCAGCCAAACGGGAGCCCAGTACTTC	CASSQTGAQYF
.	TRBD2	14	TRBV29-1	TRBJ2-2	TGCAGCGGGGGACTAGCGGAGATCGGCGGGGAGCTGTTTTTT	CSGGLAEIGGELFF
few	.	15	TRBV7-3	TRBJ2-1	TGTGCCAGCAGCCAATTGTATAAGGGTATGGATGAGCAGTTCTTC	CASSQLYKGMDEQFF
few	.	13	TRBV7-9	TRBJ2-1	TGTGCCAGCAGCTCGGACGGACCCAATGAGCAGTTCTTC	CASSSDGPNEQFF
few	TRBD2	16	TRBV11-2	TRBJ2-2	TGTGCCAGCAGTTCCCAAGCGACTAGCGGAGTTGGGGAGCTGTTTTTT	CASSSQATSGVGELFF
.	TRBD2	16	TRBV6-6	TRBJ2-1	TGTGCCAGCAGTTACGGGGCGGGGGACCCCTACAATGAGCAGTTCTTC	CASSYGAGDPYNEQFF
.	TRBD2	14	TRBV15	TRBJ2-7	TGTGCCACCAGCAGAGATACTAGCGGGAGTGTGCAGTACTTC	CATSRDTSGSVQYF
.	TRBD1	15	TRBV2	TRBJ2-3	TGTGCCAGCAGCGGACAGGGCTCTAGCACAGATACGCAGTATTTT	CASSGQGSSTDTQYF
.	TRBD2	15	TRBV5-8	TRBJ2-7	TGTGCCAGCAGCTCGCTAGCGGGGAAGGTTGACGAGAAGTACTTC	CASSSLAGKVDEKYF
few	.	16	TRBV20-1	TRBJ1-4	TGCAGTGCTCACCCTATTGGGACACGAACTAATGAAAAACTGTTTTTT	CSAHPIGTRTNEKLFF
many	.	15	TRBV20-1	TRBJ2-1	TGCAGTGCTAGAGATCCAAGGGGGGGGTACAATGAGCAGTTCTTC	CSARDPRGGYNEQFF
few	.	13	TRBV2	TRBJ2-7	TGTGCCAGCAGTGGACCTACTTGGAACGAGCAGTACTTC	CASSGPTWNEQYF
many	.	16	TRBV20-1	TRBJ2-1	TGCAGTGCTAGAGATCTAAGCGGACCCTCCTACAATGAGCAGTTCTTC	CSARDLSGPSYNEQFF
few	TRBD1	16	TRBV20-1	TRBJ2-6	TGCAGTGCTATTTCACAGGGGGCGCATGGGGCCAACGTCCTGACTTTC	CSAISQGAHGANVLTF
.	.	15	TRBV6-2/TRBV6-3	TRBJ2-7	TGTGCCAGCAGTTACAGAGGGCTAGCCCGCTACGAGCAGTACTTC	CASSYRGLARYEQYF
.	.	14	TRBV11-3	TRBJ2-5	TGTGCCAGCAGCTTTAGTCAGACACAAGAGACCCAGTACTTC	CASSFSQTQETQYF
few	TRBD1	13	TRBV2	TRBJ2-5	TGTGCCAGCGGCTACAGGGGGCTAGAGACCCAGTACTTC	CASGYRGLETQYF
once	.	13	TRBV29-1	TRBJ1-1	TGCAGCGTTGGGGGAGCCCAGAACACTGAAGCTTTCTTT	CSVGGAQNTEAFF
few	TRBD1	14	TRBV30	TRBJ2-3	TGTGCCTGGAGGGACAGGGGGCGAGTAGATACGCAGTATTTT	CAWRDRGRVDTQYF
few	.	15	TRBV5-1	TRBJ2-3	TGCGCCAGCAGCTTGGATGCGGGGAGCACAGATACGCAGTATTTT	CASSLDAGSTDTQYF
.	.	14	TRBV7-3	TRBJ2-3	TGTGCCAGCAGCCGATTGGGGGGCACAGATACGCAGTATTTT	CASSRLGGTDTQYF
.	TRBD2	15	TRBV30	TRBJ2-7	TGTGCCTGGAGTGTCGCGGGACTAGCGGTCTACGAGCAGTACTTC	CAWSVAGLAVYEQYF
few	.	15	TRBV15	TRBJ2-7	TGTGCCACCAGCAGAGATGGGATAGGGGGAAAGCGGCAGTACTTC	CATSRDGIGGKRQYF
.	.	15	TRBV18	TRBJ2-1	TGTGCCAGCTCACCCACGGGGCTAAAGTACAATGAGCAGTTCTTC	CASSPTGLKYNEQFF
few	TRBD1	15	TRBV12-3/TRBV12-4	TRBJ1-5	TGTGCCAGCAGTCCTGGGACAGGGGTAGCTGAGCCCCAGCATTTT	CASSPGTGVAEPQHF
few	.	14	TRBV20-1	TRBJ1-4	TGCAGTGCTAGAGATCACAGGGAGAATGAAAAACTGTTTTTT	CSARDHRENEKLFF